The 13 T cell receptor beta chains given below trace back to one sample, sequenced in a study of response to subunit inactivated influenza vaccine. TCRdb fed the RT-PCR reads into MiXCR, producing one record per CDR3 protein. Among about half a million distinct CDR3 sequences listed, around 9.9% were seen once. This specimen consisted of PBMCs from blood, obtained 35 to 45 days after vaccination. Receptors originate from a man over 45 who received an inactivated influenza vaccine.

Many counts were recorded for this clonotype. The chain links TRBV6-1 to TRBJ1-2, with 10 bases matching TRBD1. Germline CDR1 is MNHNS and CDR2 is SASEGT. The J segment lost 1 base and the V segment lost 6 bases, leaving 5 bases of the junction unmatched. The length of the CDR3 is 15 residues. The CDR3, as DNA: TGTGCCAGCAGCAGGGGACAGGGGATTAACTATGGCTACACCTTC. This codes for CASSRGQGINYGYTF.

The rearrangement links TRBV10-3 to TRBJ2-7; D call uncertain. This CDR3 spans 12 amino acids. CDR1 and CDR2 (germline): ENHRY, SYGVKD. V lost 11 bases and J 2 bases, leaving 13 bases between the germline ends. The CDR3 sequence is CAVSTGAYEQYF. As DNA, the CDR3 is TGTGCCGTCTCTACCGGTGCCTACGAGCAGTACTTC.

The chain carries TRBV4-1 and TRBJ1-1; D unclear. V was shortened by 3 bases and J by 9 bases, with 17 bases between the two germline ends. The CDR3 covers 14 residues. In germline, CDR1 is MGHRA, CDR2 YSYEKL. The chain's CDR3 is CASSQGPASLKAFF. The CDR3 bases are TGCGCCAGCAGCCAGGGCCCTGCGTCTTTGAAAGCTTTCTTT.

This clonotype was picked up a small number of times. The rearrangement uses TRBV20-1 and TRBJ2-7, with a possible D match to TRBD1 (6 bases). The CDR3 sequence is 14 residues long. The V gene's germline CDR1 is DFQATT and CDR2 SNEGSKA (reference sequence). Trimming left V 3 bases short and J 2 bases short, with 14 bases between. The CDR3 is CSASRQGYTYEQYF. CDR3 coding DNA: TGCAGTGCTAGCAGGCAGGGGTACACCTACGAGCAGTACTTC.

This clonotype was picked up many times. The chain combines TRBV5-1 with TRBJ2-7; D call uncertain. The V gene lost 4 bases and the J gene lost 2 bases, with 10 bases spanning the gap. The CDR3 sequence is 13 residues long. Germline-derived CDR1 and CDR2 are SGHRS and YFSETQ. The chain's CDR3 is CASSAGAAYEQYF. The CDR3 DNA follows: TGCGCCAGCAGCGCCGGCGCCGCCTACGAGCAGTACTTC.

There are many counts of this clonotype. The CDR3 loop reads CSASLEASGGNEQFF. As DNA, the CDR3 is TGCAGTGCTAGCCTCGAGGCTAGCGGAGGGAATGAGCAGTTCTTC. V is TRBV20-1 and J is TRBJ2-1; 7 bases align to TRBD2. This CDR3 region has 15 residues. V dropped 3 bases and J dropped 7; count of bases not matched to a gene: 12. The germline CDR1 and CDR2 sequences are DFQATT and SNEGSKA (reference sequence).

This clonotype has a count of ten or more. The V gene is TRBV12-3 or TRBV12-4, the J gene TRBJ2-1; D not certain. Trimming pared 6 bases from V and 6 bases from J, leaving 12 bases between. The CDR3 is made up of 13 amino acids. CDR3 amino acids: CASSPSRSNEQFF. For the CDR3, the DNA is TGTGCCAGCAGCCCCTCGCGGAGCAATGAGCAGTTCTTC.

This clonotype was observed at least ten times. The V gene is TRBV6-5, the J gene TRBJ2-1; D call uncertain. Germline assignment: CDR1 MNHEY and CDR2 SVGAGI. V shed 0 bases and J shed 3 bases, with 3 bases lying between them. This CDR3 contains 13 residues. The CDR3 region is CASSYSFYNEQFF. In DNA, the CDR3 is TGTGCCAGCAGTTACTCGTTCTACAATGAGCAGTTCTTC.

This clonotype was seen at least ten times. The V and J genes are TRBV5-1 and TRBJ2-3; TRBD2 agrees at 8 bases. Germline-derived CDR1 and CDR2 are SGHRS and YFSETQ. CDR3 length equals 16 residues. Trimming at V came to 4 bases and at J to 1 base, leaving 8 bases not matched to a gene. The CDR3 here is CASSLPTSERTDTQYF. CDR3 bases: TGCGCCAGCAGCCTACCGACTAGCGAGCGCACAGATACGCAGTATTTT.

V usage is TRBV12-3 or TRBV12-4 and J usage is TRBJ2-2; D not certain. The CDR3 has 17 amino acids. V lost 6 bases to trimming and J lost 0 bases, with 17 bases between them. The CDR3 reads CASSKGSWGSNTGELFF. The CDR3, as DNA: TGTGCCAGCAGCAAGGGCTCCTGGGGTTCGAACACCGGGGAGCTGTTTTTT.

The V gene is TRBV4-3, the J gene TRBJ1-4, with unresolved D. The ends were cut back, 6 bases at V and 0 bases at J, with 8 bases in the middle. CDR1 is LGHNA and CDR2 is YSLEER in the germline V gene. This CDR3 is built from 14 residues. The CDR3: CASRDLATNEKLFF. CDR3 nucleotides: TGCGCCAGCAGAGACCTGGCAACTAATGAAAAACTGTTTTTT.

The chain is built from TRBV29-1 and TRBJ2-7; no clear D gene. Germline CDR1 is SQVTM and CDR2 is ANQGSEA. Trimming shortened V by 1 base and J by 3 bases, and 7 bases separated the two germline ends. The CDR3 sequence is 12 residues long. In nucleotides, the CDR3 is TGCAGCGTTGAAGGACCAGGCTACGAGCAGTACTTC. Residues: CSVEGPGYEQYF.

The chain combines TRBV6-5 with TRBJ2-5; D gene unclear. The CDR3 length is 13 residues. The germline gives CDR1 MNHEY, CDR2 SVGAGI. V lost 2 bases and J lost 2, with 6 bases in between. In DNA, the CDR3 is TGTGCCAGCAGTTACACAGATCAAGAGACCCAGTACTTC. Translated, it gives CASSYTDQETQYF.